These T cell receptor beta chains were read from a single sample in a study of regulatory T cells in long-lasting Graves disease. TCRdb itself ran the multiplex PCR reads through MiXCR, one entry per CDR3 protein. The sample records 500,000 to 700,000 distinct CDR3 sequences, about 30% being singletons. The material sequenced was peripheral blood mononuclear cells (PBMCs), taken when the disease was refractory, from a patient treated with antithyroid drugs. These receptor sequences come from a female donor with Graves disease. Both conserved end residues are part of each CDR3. D genes are given only for firm matches. The listing skips clone size in some rows; elsewhere it reads once, few, many or a size class.

TRBJ1-1 | TRBV3-1 | NA | few | TGTGCCAGCAGCCAAGACCGTCAGATCGCGGCTTTCTTT | CASSQDRQIAAFF
TRBJ2-7 | TRBV5-5 | NA | few | TGTGCCAGCAGCTTGGTGGGGGATAGCGAGCAGTACTTC | CASSLVGDSEQYF
TRBJ1-2 | TRBV3-1 | NA | NA | TGTGCCAGCAGCCAAATTTTTGAGGCTCGAGATGGCTACACCTTC | CASSQIFEARDGYTF
TRBJ1-2 | TRBV7-9 | NA | NA | TGTGCCAGCAGCGCAGACAGGCGACCCTATGGCTACACCTTC | CASSADRRPYGYTF
TRBJ2-1 | TRBV7-9 | NA | few | TGTGCCAGCAGCTCCCGGGGAGACAATGAGCAGTTCTTC | CASSSRGDNEQFF
TRBJ1-1 | TRBV6-2/TRBV6-3 | NA | few | TGTGCCAGCAGCATAGAGTCTATGAACACTGAAGCTTTCTTT | CASSIESMNTEAFF
TRBJ2-7 | TRBV19 | TRBD2 | once | TGTGCCAGTAGTATACGAGGACTAGCGGTAACCTACGAGCAGTACTTC | CASSIRGLAVTYEQYF
TRBJ1-1 | TRBV20-1 | TRBD1 | NA | TGCAGTGCTACACCAGGACAGGGCCGAGTGTTAGCTTTCTTT | CSATPGQGRVLAFF
TRBJ1-1 | TRBV30 | TRBD1 | NA | TGTGCCTGGAGACGGGACAGACACACTGAAGCTTTCTTT | CAWRRDRHTEAFF
TRBJ1-1 | TRBV6-1 | NA | NA | TGTGCCACCCCACCCCCGGGGGGTGAAGCTTTCTTT | CATPPPGGEAFF
TRBJ1-5 | TRBV28 | NA | many | TGTGCCAGCAGAGCGTCCTGGACAGGCAATCAGCCCCAGCATTTT | CASRASWTGNQPQHF